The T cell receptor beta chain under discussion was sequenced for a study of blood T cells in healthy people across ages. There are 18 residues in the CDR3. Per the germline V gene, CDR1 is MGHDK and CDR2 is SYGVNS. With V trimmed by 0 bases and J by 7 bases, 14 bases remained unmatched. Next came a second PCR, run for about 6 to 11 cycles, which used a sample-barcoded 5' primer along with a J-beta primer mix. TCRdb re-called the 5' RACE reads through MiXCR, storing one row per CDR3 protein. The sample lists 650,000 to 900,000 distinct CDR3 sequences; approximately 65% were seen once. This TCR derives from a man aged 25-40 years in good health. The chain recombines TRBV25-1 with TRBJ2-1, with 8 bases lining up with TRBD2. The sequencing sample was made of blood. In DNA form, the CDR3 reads TGTGCCAGCAGTGAATATAAGGCTAGGGGGACTAGTTGGAATGAGCAGTTCTTC. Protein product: CASSEYKARGTSWNEQFF.